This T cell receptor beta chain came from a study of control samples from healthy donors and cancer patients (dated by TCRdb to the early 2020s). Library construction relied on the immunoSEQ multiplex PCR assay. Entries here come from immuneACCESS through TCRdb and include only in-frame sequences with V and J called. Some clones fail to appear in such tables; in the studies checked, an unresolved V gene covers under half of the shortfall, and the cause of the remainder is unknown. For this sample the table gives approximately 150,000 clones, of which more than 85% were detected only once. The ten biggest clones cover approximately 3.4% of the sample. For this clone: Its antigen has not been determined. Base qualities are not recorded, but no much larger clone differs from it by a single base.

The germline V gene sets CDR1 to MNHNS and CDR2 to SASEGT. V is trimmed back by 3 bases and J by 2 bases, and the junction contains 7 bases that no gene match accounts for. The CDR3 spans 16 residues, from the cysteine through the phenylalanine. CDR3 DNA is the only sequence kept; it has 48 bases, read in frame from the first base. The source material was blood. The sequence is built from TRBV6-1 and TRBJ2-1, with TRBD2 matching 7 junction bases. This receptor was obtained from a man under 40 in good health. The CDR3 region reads CASSDERGRAYNEQFF. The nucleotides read TGTGCCAGCAGTGATGAGCGGGGTAGAGCCTACAATGAGCAGTTCTTC.